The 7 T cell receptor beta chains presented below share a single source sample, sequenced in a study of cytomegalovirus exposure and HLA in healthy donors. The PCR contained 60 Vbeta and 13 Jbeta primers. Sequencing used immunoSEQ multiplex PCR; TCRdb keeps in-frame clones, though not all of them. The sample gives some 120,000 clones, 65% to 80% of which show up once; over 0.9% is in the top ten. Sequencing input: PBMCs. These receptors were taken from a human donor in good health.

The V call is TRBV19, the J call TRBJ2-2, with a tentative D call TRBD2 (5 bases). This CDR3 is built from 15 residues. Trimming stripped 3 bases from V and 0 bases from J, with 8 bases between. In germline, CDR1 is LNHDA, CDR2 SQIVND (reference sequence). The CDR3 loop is CASSMRASNTGELFF. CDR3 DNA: TGTGCCAGTAGTATGCGGGCCTCGAACACCGGGGAGCTGTTTTTT.

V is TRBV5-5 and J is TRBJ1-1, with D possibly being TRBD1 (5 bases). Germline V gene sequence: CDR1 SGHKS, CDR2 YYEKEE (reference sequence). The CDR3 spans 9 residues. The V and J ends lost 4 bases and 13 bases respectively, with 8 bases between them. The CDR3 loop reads CASSRRGFF. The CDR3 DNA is TGTGCCAGCAGCCGGAGGGGTTTCTTT.

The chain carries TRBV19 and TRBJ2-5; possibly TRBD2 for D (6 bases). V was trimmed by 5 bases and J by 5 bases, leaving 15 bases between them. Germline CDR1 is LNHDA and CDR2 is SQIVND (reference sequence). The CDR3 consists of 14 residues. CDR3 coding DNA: TGTGCCAGTAGTGCGGGGAGGTCGGTGGAGACCCAGTACTTC. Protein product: CASSAGRSVETQYF.

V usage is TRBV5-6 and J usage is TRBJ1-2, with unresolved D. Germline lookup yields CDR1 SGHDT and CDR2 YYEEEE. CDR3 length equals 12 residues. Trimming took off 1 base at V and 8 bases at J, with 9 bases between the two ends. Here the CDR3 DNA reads TGTGCCAGCAGCTTGTCTATCGGGGGCTACACCTTC. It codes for CASSLSIGGYTF.

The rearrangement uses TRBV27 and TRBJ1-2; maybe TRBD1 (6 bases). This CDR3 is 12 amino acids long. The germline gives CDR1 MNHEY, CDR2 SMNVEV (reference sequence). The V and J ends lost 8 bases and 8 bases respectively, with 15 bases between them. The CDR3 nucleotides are TGTGCCAGCGTGGGCAGGGGAGTAGGCTACACCTTC. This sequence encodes CASVGRGVGYTF.

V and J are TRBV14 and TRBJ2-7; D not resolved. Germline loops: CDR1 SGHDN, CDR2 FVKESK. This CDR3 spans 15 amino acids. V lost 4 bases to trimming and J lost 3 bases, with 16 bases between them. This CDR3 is CASSPRLAPYYEQYF. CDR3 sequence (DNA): TGTGCCAGCAGCCCGCGGCTTGCTCCTTACTACGAGCAGTACTTC.

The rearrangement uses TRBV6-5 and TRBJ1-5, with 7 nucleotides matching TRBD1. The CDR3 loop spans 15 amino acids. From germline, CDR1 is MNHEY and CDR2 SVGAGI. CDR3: CVFLSSGGMRQPQHF. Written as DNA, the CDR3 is TGTGTCTTCTTAAGTTCAGGGGGGATGCGTCAGCCCCAGCATTTT.